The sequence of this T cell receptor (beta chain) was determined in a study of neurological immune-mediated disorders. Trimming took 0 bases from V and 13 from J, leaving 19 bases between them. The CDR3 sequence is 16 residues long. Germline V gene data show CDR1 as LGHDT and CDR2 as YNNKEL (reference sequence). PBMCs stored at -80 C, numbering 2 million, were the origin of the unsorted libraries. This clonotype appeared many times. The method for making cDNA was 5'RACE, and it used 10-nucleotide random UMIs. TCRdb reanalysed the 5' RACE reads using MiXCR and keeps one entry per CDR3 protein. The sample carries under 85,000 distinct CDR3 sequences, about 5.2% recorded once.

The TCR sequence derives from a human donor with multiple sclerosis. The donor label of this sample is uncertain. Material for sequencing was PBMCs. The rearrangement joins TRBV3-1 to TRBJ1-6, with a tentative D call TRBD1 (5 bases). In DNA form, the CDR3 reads TGTGCCAGCAGCCAAGAAAGTGGGGGGGGGTATCGGCCCCTCCACTTT. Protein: CASSQESGGGYRPLHF.